The rows below give T cell receptor beta chains drawn from one sample of a study of shared clonotypes between healthy human individuals. Assay: immunoSEQ multiplex PCR; the TCRdb copy retains only in-frame clones and omits some. This sample has about 300,000 clones, with approximately 79% found just once. The sequencing input was memory CD4+ T cells sorted from blood. These receptor sequences come from a man younger than 40 in good health. The CDR3 runs from the conserved cysteine through the conserved F or W. Each record gives: CDR3 length, V gene, J gene, D gene, clone size, CDR3 DNA, CDR3 protein. D genes are given only for firm matches. Size is stated for part of the rows, as once, few or many counts, or as a class when the clone is expanded.

14	TRBV6-1	TRBJ2-3	TRBD1	NA	TGTGCCAGCAGTTTGGACAGGGGCACAGATACGCAGTATTTT	CASSLDRGTDTQYF
12	TRBV27	TRBJ2-7	NA	NA	TGTGCCAGCAGTTTAGGGGGTTCAGAGCAGTACTTC	CASSLGGSEQYF
15	TRBV10-3	TRBJ2-2	NA	NA	TGTGCCATCAGTGAGGGGGGTGCCAGGGCCGGGGAGCTGTTTTTT	CAISEGGARAGELFF
15	TRBV10-3	TRBJ1-5	NA	few	TGTGCCATCAACTGTACTGCCGATAGCAATCAGCCCCAGCATTTT	CAINCTADSNQPQHF
16	TRBV6-1	TRBJ2-5	NA	NA	TGTGCCAGCAGTGAAGTCATTTTCGGGCTCTTAGGGACCCAGTACTTC	CASSEVIFGLLGTQYF
17	TRBV29-1	TRBJ2-1	TRBD1	NA	TGCAGCGTTGAAGAACTTGACAGGGTAGGTGGCTACAATGAGCAGTTCTTC	CSVEELDRVGGYNEQFF
14	TRBV5-6	TRBJ2-1	NA	NA	TGTGCCAGCAGCCCTCTCCCGGCGTACAATGAGCAGTTCTTC	CASSPLPAYNEQFF
13	TRBV11-3	TRBJ2-1	NA	NA	TGTGCCAGCAGCCAGGAGGGCCTGGGTGAGCAGTTCTTC	CASSQEGLGEQFF
15	TRBV27	TRBJ1-5	NA	NA	TGTGCCAGCGGCATAACGCAGGGAGGCAATCAGCCCCAGCATTTT	CASGITQGGNQPQHF
14	TRBV2	TRBJ1-1	NA	few	TGTGCCAGCAGTGAATCTTGGGGGAACACTGAAGCTTTCTTT	CASSESWGNTEAFF
12	TRBV5-6	TRBJ2-3	NA	NA	TGTGCCAGCAGCCGGCAGACAGATACGCAGTATTTT	CASSRQTDTQYF
12	TRBV6-1	TRBJ2-7	TRBD1	NA	TGTGCCAGCAATCAGGTTACCGGGACAGAGTACTTC	CASNQVTGTEYF
15	TRBV5-4	TRBJ1-1	NA	NA	TGTGCCAGCAAACGTCGGGGAGACACCTTCGGTGAAGCTTTCTTT	CASKRRGDTFGEAFF
13	TRBV7-3	TRBJ2-5	NA	NA	TGTGCCAGCAGCTCCTCTAGATCTGGGACCCAGTACTTC	CASSSSRSGTQYF
13	TRBV11-2	TRBJ2-5	NA	NA	TGTGCCAGCAGCTTAGATACCCGAAGGGCCCAGTACTTC	CASSLDTRRAQYF
14	TRBV6-1	TRBJ2-7	NA	NA	TGTGCCAGCATTCAGCCCTCGAGCTCCTACGAGCAGTACTTC	CASIQPSSSYEQYF
14	TRBV18	TRBJ1-3	NA	NA	TGTGCCAGCTCACCTCGACAGAGTGGAAACACCATATATTTT	CASSPRQSGNTIYF
15	TRBV9	TRBJ2-1	TRBD2	few	TGTGCCAGCAGCGTCTCAGGGAGCGGGAACAATGAGCAGTTCTTC	CASSVSGSGNNEQFF
15	TRBV5-1	TRBJ2-6	NA	NA	TGCGCCAGCGCCCTCGGAGGGTCTGGGGCCAACGTCCTGACTTTC	CASALGGSGANVLTF
12	TRBV29-1	TRBJ2-3	NA	once	TGCAGCGTTGACAGGGGGGCAGATACGCAGTATTTT	CSVDRGADTQYF
12	TRBV19	TRBJ2-3	NA	NA	TGTGCCAGTAGCTTTGGGGGTTATACGCAGTATTTT	CASSFGGYTQYF
15	TRBV18	TRBJ2-5	NA	NA	TGTGCCAGCTCACGCTCTTGGGGCGACCAAGAGACCCAGTACTTC	CASSRSWGDQETQYF
18	TRBV5-4	TRBJ2-7	TRBD2	NA	TGTGCCAGCAGCTCCTCTATCCTGACTAGCGGGAGCTCCTACGAGCAGTACTTC	CASSSSILTSGSSYEQYF
12	TRBV5-4	TRBJ2-1	NA	NA	TGTGCCAGCAGCTCATTCTCGGGTGAGCAGTTCTTC	CASSSFSGEQFF
16	TRBV27	TRBJ2-1	NA	NA	TGTGCCAGCAGCCGGGGCCCACCGGGTCTCTACAATGAGCAGTTCTTC	CASSRGPPGLYNEQFF
16	TRBV14	TRBJ2-1	TRBD2	NA	TGTGCCAGCAGCCAAGATCGCCCGGGAGGAGGCAATGAGCAGTTCTTC	CASSQDRPGGGNEQFF
16	TRBV11-3	TRBJ2-7	TRBD2	once	TGTGCCAGCAGCTTAGATTGGGTAGCGGGAACCTACGAGCAGTACTTC	CASSLDWVAGTYEQYF
14	TRBV18	TRBJ2-2	NA	few	TGTGCCAGCTCACTACAGTTGAACACCGGGGAGCTGTTTTTT	CASSLQLNTGELFF
15	TRBV5-4	TRBJ2-1	TRBD2	NA	TGTGCCAGCAGATTAGCGGGAGGGCTTGGGAATGAGCAGTTCTTC	CASRLAGGLGNEQFF
17	TRBV4-3	TRBJ2-2	TRBD2	NA	TGCGCCAGCAGCCAAGAGTGGGCGGGAGGGCATGGCGGGGAGCTGTTTTTT	CASSQEWAGGHGGELFF
13	TRBV2	TRBJ2-7	TRBD2	NA	TGTGCCAGCAGCCGAGGACTAGTTTACGAGCAGTACTTC	CASSRGLVYEQYF
11	TRBV28	TRBJ2-7	NA	NA	TGTGCCAGCCGACAGATCTACGAGCAGTACTTC	CASRQIYEQYF
15	TRBV30	TRBJ2-3	TRBD1	NA	TGTGCCTGGTCCTCGGACAGGGGAGTTAAAGATACGCAGTATTTT	CAWSSDRGVKDTQYF
15	TRBV7-2	TRBJ1-2	TRBD1	NA	TGTGCCAGCAGCTCTCACTCAGGGGGTATAGGGGGCTACACCTTC	CASSSHSGGIGGYTF
17	TRBV6-1	TRBJ2-1	TRBD2	NA	TGTGCCAGCAGTGAAGCGCCGACTAGCGGATCCTACAATGAGCAGTTCTTC	CASSEAPTSGSYNEQFF
17	TRBV28	TRBJ1-4	TRBD1	NA	TGTGCCAGCAGTTTACCCTTGACAGGGGCAGCTAATGAAAAACTGTTTTTT	CASSLPLTGAANEKLFF
14	TRBV28	TRBJ2-3	NA	NA	TGTGCCAGCAGTTTTAGGCAGAGCACAGATACGCAGTATTTT	CASSFRQSTDTQYF
14	TRBV7-2	TRBJ2-7	NA	NA	TGTGCCAGCAGCTTAGGGGTACTCCTGAACGAGCAGTACTTC	CASSLGVLLNEQYF
14	TRBV2	TRBJ2-5	TRBD1	many	TGTGCCAGCAAATGGGACAGGGGGCGGGAGACCCAGTACTTC	CASKWDRGRETQYF
16	TRBV29-1	TRBJ1-1	TRBD1	NA	TGCAGCGCTCGGGCAGGGGGAACTCCTGGGAACACTGAAGCTTTCTTT	CSARAGGTPGNTEAFF
15	TRBV5-1	TRBJ2-4	TRBD1	NA	TGCGCCAGCAGCTTGGCCGTTGGACAGGAAAACATTCAGTACTTC	CASSLAVGQENIQYF
13	TRBV18	TRBJ1-5	NA	few	TGTGCCAGCTCACCAACCCAAGAGCAGCCCCAGCATTTT	CASSPTQEQPQHF
15	TRBV19	TRBJ1-5	NA	NA	TGTGCCAGTATGCGTAAGAGGCAGGGTAATCAGCCCCAGCATTTT	CASMRKRQGNQPQHF
13	TRBV19	TRBJ2-7	NA	NA	TGTGCCAGCCGACCCCCCGGCTCCTACGAGCAGTACTTC	CASRPPGSYEQYF
15	TRBV6-6	TRBJ1-5	NA	NA	TGTGCCAGCAGTTACCCTCATGGAGGGGAGACGCCCCAGCATTTT	CASSYPHGGETPQHF
12	TRBV25-1	TRBJ2-4	NA	many	TGTGCCAGCAGTCTTCGGTTAGGCATTCAGTACTTC	CASSLRLGIQYF
17	TRBV5-1	TRBJ2-3	TRBD1	few	TGCGCCAGCAGCTTGGCCGCGGCAGGGGGAAGCACAGATACGCAGTATTTT	CASSLAAAGGSTDTQYF
15	TRBV30	TRBJ2-7	TRBD2	NA	TGTGCCTGGAGTGTTTTTCGAGCGGGAGTCTACGAGCAGTACTTC	CAWSVFRAGVYEQYF
14	TRBV10-3	TRBJ2-7	TRBD1	NA	TGTGCCATCAACGGACAGGGGACTTCCTACGAGCAGTACTTC	CAINGQGTSYEQYF
15	TRBV7-2	TRBJ2-2	TRBD1	NA	TGTGCCAGCAGCTTGGACAGGGGGCTAAACGGGGAGCTGTTTTTT	CASSLDRGLNGELFF
14	TRBV5-1	TRBJ2-3	TRBD1	few	TGCGCCAGCAGCTACTACAGGGGAGCAGATACGCAGTATTTT	CASSYYRGADTQYF
18	TRBV10-1	TRBJ2-3	NA	NA	TGCGCCAGCAGCGACTATGGGGACCCGCTCGGAAGCACAGATACGCAGTATTTT	CASSDYGDPLGSTDTQYF
15	TRBV7-6	TRBJ2-2	NA	NA	TGTGCCAGCAGATCTCAGACCGGTCCCACCGGAGAGCTGTTTTTT	CASRSQTGPTGELFF
14	TRBV19	TRBJ2-2	NA	NA	TGTGCCAGTAGTACCCCCGTAAACGCCGGGGAGCTGTTTTTT	CASSTPVNAGELFF
11	TRBV28	TRBJ1-2	NA	NA	TGTGCCAGCTGGATTAACTATGGCTACACCTTC	CASWINYGYTF
14	TRBV5-1	TRBJ2-5	NA	once	TGCGCCAGCAGCTTGTGGCAGTCTCAAGAGACCCAGTACTTC	CASSLWQSQETQYF
17	TRBV25-1	TRBJ1-5	TRBD1	NA	TGTGCCAGCAGTGACGATACAGGGGGTCAAGGCAATCAGCCCCAGCATTTT	CASSDDTGGQGNQPQHF